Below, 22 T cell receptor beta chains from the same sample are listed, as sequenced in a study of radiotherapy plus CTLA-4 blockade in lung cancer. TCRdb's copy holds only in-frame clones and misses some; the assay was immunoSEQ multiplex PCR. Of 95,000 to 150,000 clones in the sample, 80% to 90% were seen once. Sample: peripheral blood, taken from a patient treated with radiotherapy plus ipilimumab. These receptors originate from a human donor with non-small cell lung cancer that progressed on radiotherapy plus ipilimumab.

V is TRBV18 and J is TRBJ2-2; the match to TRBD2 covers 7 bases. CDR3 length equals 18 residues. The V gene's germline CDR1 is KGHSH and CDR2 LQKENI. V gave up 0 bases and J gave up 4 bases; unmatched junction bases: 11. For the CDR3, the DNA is TGTGCCAGCTCACCACCGTGGGTTAGCGGGCGGTTCACCGGGGAGCTGTTTTTT. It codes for CASSPPWVSGRFTGELFF.

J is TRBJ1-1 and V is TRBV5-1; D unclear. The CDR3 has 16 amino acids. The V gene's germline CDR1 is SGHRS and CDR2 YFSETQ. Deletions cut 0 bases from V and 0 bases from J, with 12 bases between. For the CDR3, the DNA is TGCGCCAGCAGCTTGGGAGGGAAGACCTTGAACACTGAAGCTTTCTTT. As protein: CASSLGGKTLNTEAFF. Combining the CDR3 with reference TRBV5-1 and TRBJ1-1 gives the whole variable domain KAGVTQTPRYLIKTRGQQVTLSCSPISGHRSVSWYQQTPGQGLQFLFEYFSETQRNKGNFPGRFSGRQFSNSRSEMNVSTLELGDSALYLCASSLGGKTLNTEAFFGQGTRLTVV.

CDR3 loop: CASSLGLAGAYEQYF. For the CDR3, the DNA is TGTGCCAGCAGCCTTGGACTAGCGGGAGCCTACGAGCAGTACTTC. The chain uses TRBV5-4 and TRBJ2-7; 13 nucleotides agree with TRBD2. The CDR3 has 15 residues. Germline V gene lookup returns CDR1 SGHNT and CDR2 YYREEE (reference sequence). The junction had 3 bases not matched to a gene; V was cut back by 4 bases and J by 2 bases.

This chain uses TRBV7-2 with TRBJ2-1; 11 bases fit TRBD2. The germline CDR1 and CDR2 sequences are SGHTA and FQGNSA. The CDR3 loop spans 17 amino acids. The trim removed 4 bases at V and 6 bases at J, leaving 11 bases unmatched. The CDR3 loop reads CASSSSSRSGRANEQFF. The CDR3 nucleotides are TGTGCCAGCAGCTCGAGCTCCCGTAGCGGGAGGGCCAATGAGCAGTTCTTC.

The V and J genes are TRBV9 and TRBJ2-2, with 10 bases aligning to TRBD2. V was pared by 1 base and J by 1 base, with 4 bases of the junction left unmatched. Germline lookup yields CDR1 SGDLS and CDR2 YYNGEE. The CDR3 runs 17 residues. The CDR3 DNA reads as TGTGCCAGCAGCGTACTTGGACTAGCGGTGAACACCGGGGAGCTGTTTTTT. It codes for CASSVLGLAVNTGELFF.

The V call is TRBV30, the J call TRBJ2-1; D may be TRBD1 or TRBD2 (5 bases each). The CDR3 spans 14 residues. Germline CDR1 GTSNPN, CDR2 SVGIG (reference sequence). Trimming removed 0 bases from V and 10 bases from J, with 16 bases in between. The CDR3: CAWSVQARRWEQFF. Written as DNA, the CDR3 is TGTGCCTGGAGTGTACAGGCTCGGAGGTGGGAGCAGTTCTTC.

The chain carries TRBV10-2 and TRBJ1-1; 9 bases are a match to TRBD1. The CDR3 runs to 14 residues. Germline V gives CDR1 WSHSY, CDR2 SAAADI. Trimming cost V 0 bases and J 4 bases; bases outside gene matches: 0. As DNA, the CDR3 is TGCGCCAGCAGTGAGTCGACAGGGGGCACTGAAGCTTTCTTT. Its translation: CASSESTGGTEAFF.

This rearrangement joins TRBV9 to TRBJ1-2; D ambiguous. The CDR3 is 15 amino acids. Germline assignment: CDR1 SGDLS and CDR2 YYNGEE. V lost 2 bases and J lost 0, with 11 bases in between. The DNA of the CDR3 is TGTGCCAGCAGCGTGACGCCAACCCCTAACTATGGCTACACCTTC. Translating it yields CASSVTPTPNYGYTF.

For the CDR3, the DNA is TGCGCCAGCAGCTTGACCGGACCCTATCAGGGAAACACCATATATTTT. It translates to CASSLTGPYQGNTIYF. The chain is built from TRBV5-1 and TRBJ1-3; no definite D call. Trimming shortened V by 1 base and J by 4 bases, and 15 bases separated the two germline ends. From germline, CDR1 is SGHRS and CDR2 YFSETQ. The CDR3 sequence is 16 residues long.

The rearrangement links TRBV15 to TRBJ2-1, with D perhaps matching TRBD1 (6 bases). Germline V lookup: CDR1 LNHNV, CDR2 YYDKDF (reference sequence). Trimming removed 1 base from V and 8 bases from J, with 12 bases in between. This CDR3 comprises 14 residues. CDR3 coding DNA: TGTGCCACCAGCAGAGTTACAGGGCTCGATGAGCAGTTCTTC. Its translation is CATSRVTGLDEQFF.

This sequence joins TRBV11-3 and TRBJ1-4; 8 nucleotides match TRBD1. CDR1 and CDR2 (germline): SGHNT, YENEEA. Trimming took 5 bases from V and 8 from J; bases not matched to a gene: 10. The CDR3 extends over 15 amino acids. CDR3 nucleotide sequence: TGTGCCAGCAGCCGAACCCACAGGGGGGTCGAAAAACTGTTTTTT. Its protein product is CASSRTHRGVEKLFF.

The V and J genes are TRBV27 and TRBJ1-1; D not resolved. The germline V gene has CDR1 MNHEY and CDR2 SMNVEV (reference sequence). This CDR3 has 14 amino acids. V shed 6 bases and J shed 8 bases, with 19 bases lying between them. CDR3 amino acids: CASRSPAMASEAFF. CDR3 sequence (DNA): TGTGCCAGCAGATCTCCCGCTATGGCCTCCGAAGCTTTCTTT.

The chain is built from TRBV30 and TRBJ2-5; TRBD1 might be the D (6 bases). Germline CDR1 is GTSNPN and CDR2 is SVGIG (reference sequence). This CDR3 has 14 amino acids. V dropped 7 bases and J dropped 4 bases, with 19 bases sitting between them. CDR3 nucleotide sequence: TGTGCCTACAGGGTGGGACCGGCCTTAGAGACCCAGTACTTC. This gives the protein CAYRVGPALETQYF.

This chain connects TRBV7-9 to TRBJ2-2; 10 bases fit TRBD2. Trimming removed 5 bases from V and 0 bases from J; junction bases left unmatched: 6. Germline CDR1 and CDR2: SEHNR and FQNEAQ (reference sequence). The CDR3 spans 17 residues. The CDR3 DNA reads TGTGCCAGCAGCCGTCCCGGGACTAGCGCGAACACCGGGGAGCTGTTTTTT. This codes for CASSRPGTSANTGELFF.

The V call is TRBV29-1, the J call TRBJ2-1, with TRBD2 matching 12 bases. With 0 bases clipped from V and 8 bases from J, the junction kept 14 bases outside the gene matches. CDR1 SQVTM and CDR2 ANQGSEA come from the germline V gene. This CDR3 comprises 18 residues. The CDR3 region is CSVEDASSSSGRADEQFF. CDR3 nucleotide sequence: TGCAGCGTTGAAGATGCCTCCAGTTCTAGCGGGAGGGCCGATGAGCAGTTCTTC.

For the CDR3, the DNA is TGTGCCAGTAGTATCCCCCCCGGCGAGCAGTACTTC. Translation gives CASSIPPGEQYF. The chain joins TRBV19 to TRBJ2-7; D not certain. V lost 3 bases and J lost 6, with 9 bases in between. This CDR3 has 12 amino acids. From germline, CDR1 is LNHDA and CDR2 SQIVND (reference sequence). Based on the CDR3 plus reference TRBV19 and TRBJ2-7, the full variable domain is DGGITQSPKYLFRKEGQNVTLSCEQNLNHDAMYWYRQDPGQGLRLIYYSQIVNDFQKGDIAEGYSVSREKKESFPLTVTSAQKNPTAFYLCASSIPPGEQYFGPGTRLTVT.

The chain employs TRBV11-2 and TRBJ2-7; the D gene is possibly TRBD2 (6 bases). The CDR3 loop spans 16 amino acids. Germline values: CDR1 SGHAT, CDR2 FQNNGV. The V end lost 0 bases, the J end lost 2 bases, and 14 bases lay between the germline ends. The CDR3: CASSLDSGGTPYEQYF. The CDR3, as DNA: TGTGCCAGCAGCTTAGATAGCGGCGGCACCCCCTACGAGCAGTACTTC.

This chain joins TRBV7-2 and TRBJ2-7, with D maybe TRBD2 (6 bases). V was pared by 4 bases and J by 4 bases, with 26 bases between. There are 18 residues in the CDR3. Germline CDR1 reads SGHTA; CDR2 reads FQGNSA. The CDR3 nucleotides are TGTGCCAGCAGCTCGTACGGGACGGAGGGCGGGTCTTGGTACGAGCAGTACTTC. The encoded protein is CASSSYGTEGGSWYEQYF.

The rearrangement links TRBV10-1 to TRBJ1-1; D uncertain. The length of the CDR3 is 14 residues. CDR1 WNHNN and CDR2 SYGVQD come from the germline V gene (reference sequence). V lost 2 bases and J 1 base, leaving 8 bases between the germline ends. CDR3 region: CASSEAGRNTEAFF. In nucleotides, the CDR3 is TGCGCCAGCAGTGAGGCCGGGAGGAACACTGAAGCTTTCTTT.

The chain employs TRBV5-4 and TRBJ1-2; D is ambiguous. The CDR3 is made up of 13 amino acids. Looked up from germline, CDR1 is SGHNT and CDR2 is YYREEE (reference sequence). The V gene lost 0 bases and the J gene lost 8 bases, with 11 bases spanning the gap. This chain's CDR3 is CASSLDGLEGYTF. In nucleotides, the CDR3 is TGTGCCAGCAGCTTGGATGGGCTGGAAGGCTACACCTTC.

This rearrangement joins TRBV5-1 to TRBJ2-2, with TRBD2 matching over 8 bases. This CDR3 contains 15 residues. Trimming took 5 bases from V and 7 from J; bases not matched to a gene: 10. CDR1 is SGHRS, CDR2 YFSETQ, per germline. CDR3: CASRPYTSGGGELFF. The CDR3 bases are TGCGCCAGCAGGCCTTACACAAGCGGGGGCGGGGAGCTGTTTTTT.

Here the CDR3 reads CASSLWMGTGELFF. In nucleotides, the CDR3 is TGTGCCAGCAGTCTGTGGATGGGCACCGGGGAGCTGTTTTTT. The V gene is TRBV27, the J gene TRBJ2-2; D gene ambiguous. The CDR3 runs 14 residues. V gave up 5 bases and J gave up 4 bases, with 11 bases separating them. Germline CDR1 MNHEY, CDR2 SMNVEV (reference sequence).